Following are 10 T cell receptor beta chains from one sample sequenced in a study of STAT5B mutations in CD4+ large granular lymphocyte leukemia (dated by TCRdb to 2022 to 2024). Library construction relied on the immunoSEQ multiplex PCR assay. TCRdb mirrors the immuneACCESS table, restricted to in-frame sequences. Some clones are absent from its copies; in checked studies, under half trace to an unresolved V gene, and the reason for the others is unknown. In all, the sample holds tens of thousands of clones, and just under 75% of those were seen once. The ten largest account for 1% to 1.2% of the sample. The sequenced sample consisted of CD4+ T cells from blood buffy coats. These receptors were collected from a human donor in good health.

The chain uses TRBV6-1 and TRBJ2-3; D might be TRBD2 (6 bases). The V gene lost 5 bases and the J gene lost 0 bases, with 9 bases spanning the gap. Looked up from germline, CDR1 is MNHNS and CDR2 is SASEGT. The CDR3 sequence is 14 residues long. CDR3 coding DNA: TGTGCCAGCAGTTTAGCGGAGAGCACAGATACGCAGTATTTT. Translating it yields CASSLAESTDTQYF.

This clone was observed a few times. CDR3 loop: CASSAEKGQRNQPQHF. The CDR3 DNA reads TGTGCCAGTAGTGCAGAAAAGGGACAGAGGAATCAGCCCCAGCATTTT. The rearrangement links TRBV19 to TRBJ1-5, with 7 positions matching TRBD1. V was pared by 5 bases and J by 4 bases, with 11 bases of the junction left unmatched. CDR3 size: 16 residues. CDR1 and CDR2 from the germline V gene are LNHDA and SQIVND (reference sequence).

This rearrangement joins TRBV5-1 to TRBJ2-2; D possibly matches TRBD1 or TRBD2 (6 bases each). Trimming removed 4 bases from V and 6 bases from J, with 13 bases in between. CDR3 length: 14 amino acids. Germline V gene data show CDR1 as SGHRS and CDR2 as YFSETQ. The CDR3 DNA follows: TGCGCCAGCAGCCCGATCGGGGGCGCCGGGGAGCTGTTTTTT. Protein: CASSPIGGAGELFF.

The chain is built from TRBV7-6 and TRBJ2-2; 7 bases line up with TRBD2. This CDR3 has 17 amino acids. With V trimmed by 3 bases and J by 0 bases, 7 bases remained unmatched. The germline V gene has CDR1 SGHVS and CDR2 FNYEAQ. Here the CDR3 DNA reads TGTGCCAGCAGCTTGGTTACGGGAGGTTCGAACACCGGGGAGCTGTTTTTT. Its protein product is CASSLVTGGSNTGELFF.

The chain recombines TRBV19 with TRBJ2-3; 10 nucleotides agree with TRBD2. The CDR3 extends over 14 amino acids. Germline CDR1 reads LNHDA; CDR2 reads SQIVND (reference sequence). V lost 8 bases to trimming and J lost 7 bases; unmatched junction nucleotides: 9. Here the CDR3 DNA reads TGTGCCAGTCGGACTAGCGGACTTGGAAATACGCAGTATTTT. Translating gives CASRTSGLGNTQYF.

This chain connects TRBV27 to TRBJ2-1; perhaps TRBD2 as D (5 bases). Trimming stripped 8 bases from V and 2 bases from J, with 13 bases between. CDR3 length: 14 amino acids. Germline V gives CDR1 MNHEY, CDR2 SMNVEV (reference sequence). This chain's CDR3 is CASFAGNPYNEQFF. As DNA, the CDR3 is TGTGCCAGCTTTGCCGGGAACCCCTACAATGAGCAGTTCTTC.

The V and J genes are TRBV11-3 and TRBJ2-7, with D tentatively TRBD2 (6 bases). The CDR3 length is 15 residues. Between the trimmed V and J ends, which lost 5 bases and 1 base, there was a span of 15 bases. Germline V CDR1 and CDR2: SGHNT, YENEEA. CDR3 in DNA: TGTGCCAGCAGCCCTCCCCGGGACTTATCCTACGAGCAGTACTTC. This codes for CASSPPRDLSYEQYF.

This chain connects TRBV6-6 to TRBJ1-5; D might be TRBD1 (5 bases). V lost 2 bases, J lost 7 bases, and 12 bases lay in between. The germline gives CDR1 MNHNY, CDR2 SVGAGI (reference sequence). The CDR3 has 14 amino acids. The CDR3, as DNA: TGTGCCAGCAGTTACGGGTCAGGGAAGCAGCCCCAGCATTTT. It specifies CASSYGSGKQPQHF.

The rearrangement links TRBV10-2 to TRBJ2-7, with 14 bases fitting TRBD2. CDR1 is WSHSY and CDR2 is SAAADI in the germline V gene. The CDR3 is 19 residues long. The junction had 19 bases not matched to a gene; V was cut back by 8 bases and J by 4 bases. CDR3 sequence (DNA): TGCGCCAGCCAAGGACTAGCGGGAGGTCCCCACTATCAGAAGTACGAGCAGTACTTC. This encodes CASQGLAGGPHYQKYEQYF.

This rearrangement joins TRBV2 to TRBJ1-3; 11 bases align to TRBD1. With V trimmed by 6 bases and J by 4 bases, 11 bases remained unmatched. The CDR3 contains 17 residues. The germline gives CDR1 SNHLY, CDR2 FYNNEI. The CDR3, as DNA: TGTGCCAGCAGGGACTCAGGACAGGGGGCGCGGGGAAACACCATATATTTT. Translation gives CASRDSGQGARGNTIYF.